These T cell receptor beta chains were read from a single sample in a study of blood T cell repertoires in COVID-19. The assay was immunoSEQ multiplex PCR, and TCRdb's table has in-frame clones only and misses some. Here the sample spans fewer than 600,000 clones, roughly 90% being singletons. The sequencing sample was made of PBMCs or T cells enriched from blood (not recorded which). The source is a woman aged 40-49 years who had recovered from COVID-19. CDR3s include the opening cysteine and the closing phenylalanine or tryptophan. The D gene is left open where the match is weak. The size field is filled for only some rows; it gives once, few, many or a size class.

CASSKRQGVTANYGYTF TGTGCCAGCAGCAAAAGACAGGGGGTTACCGCTAACTATGGCTACACCTTC - TRBV5-4 TRBD1 TRBJ1-2
CASSQETSRTSSYNEQFF TGTGCCAGCAGCCAAGAAACTAGCAGAACTAGCTCCTACAATGAGCAGTTCTTC - TRBV3-1/TRBV3-2 - TRBJ2-1
CASSASGDRPNYGYTF TGCGCCAGCAGCGCAAGTGGGGACAGACCTAACTATGGCTACACCTTC - TRBV5-1 TRBD1 TRBJ1-2
CASSLVMWRVRNEQFF TGTGCCAGCAGCTTAGTAATGTGGCGGGTCCGCAATGAGCAGTTCTTC - TRBV7-8 - TRBJ2-1
CASSLRQVLNTEAFF TGTGCCAGCAGTCTCAGACAGGTTTTGAACACTGAAGCTTTCTTT - TRBV6-5 - TRBJ1-1
CASSAGQVGGTEAFF TGTGCCAGCAGCGCCGGACAGGTCGGAGGCACTGAAGCTTTCTTT - TRBV7-2 TRBD1 TRBJ1-1
CASSQRTGGGNEKLFF TGTGCCAGCAGCCAACGGACAGGGGGGGGTAATGAAAAACTGTTTTTT - TRBV3-1/TRBV3-2 TRBD1 TRBJ1-4
CASSRGGLAGQETQYF TGTGCCAGCAGCAGGGGGGGGCTAGCTGGGCAAGAGACCCAGTACTTC - TRBV9 - TRBJ2-5
CASSSRTVTTQYF TGTGCCAGCAGCTCAAGGACAGTCACGACCCAGTACTTC - TRBV7-2 - TRBJ2-5
CASSLGLGARGYTF TGTGCCAGCAGCTTAGGTCTGGGGGCGAGGGGCTACACCTTC - TRBV13 - TRBJ1-2
CATRTPMIAGRIDTQYF TGTGCCACCAGGACCCCGATGATAGCGGGACGGATAGATACGCAGTATTTT - TRBV15 TRBD2 TRBJ2-3
CASSLGGNGSAGSNQPQHF TGTGCCAGCAGCTTAGGCGGTAATGGGTCGGCAGGGAGCAATCAGCCCCAGCATTTT - TRBV7-6 - TRBJ1-5
CASSYRTVGQPQHF TGTGCCAGCAGTTACCGGACAGTAGGTCAGCCCCAGCATTTT - TRBV6-2/TRBV6-3 - TRBJ1-5
CASSPSSSNQPQHF TGTGCCAGCTCACCATCCAGTAGCAATCAGCCCCAGCATTTT - TRBV18 - TRBJ1-5
CASSPLGGTDTQYF TGTGCCAGCAGCCCCCTTGGAGGTACAGATACGCAGTATTTT - TRBV27 - TRBJ2-3
CASSPRTGTGNEKLFF TGTGCCAGCAGCCCGAGGACAGGGACTGGGAATGAAAAACTGTTTTTT - TRBV3-1/TRBV3-2 TRBD1 TRBJ1-4
CASSLAFRGTGGFRNEQFF TGTGCCAGCAGCTTAGCGTTTCGGGGTACAGGGGGCTTTCGTAATGAGCAGTTCTTC - TRBV7-2 TRBD1 TRBJ2-1
CASSFGGAFSYEQYF TGTGCCAGCAGTTTTGGGGGGGCCTTCTCCTACGAGCAGTACTTC few TRBV27 - TRBJ2-7
CASSQRGQSAGNTIYF TGTGCCAGCAGCCAGAGGGGACAGTCTGCTGGAAACACCATATATTTT once TRBV4-2 TRBD1 TRBJ1-3
CASRQGNSPLHF TGTGCCAGCAGACAGGGGAATTCACCCCTCCACTTT - TRBV12-3/TRBV12-4 TRBD1 TRBJ1-6
CASSPGTAFSEAFF TGTGCCAGCAGCCCCGGGACAGCTTTTTCTGAAGCTTTCTTT - TRBV6-5 TRBD1 TRBJ1-1
CASSYLGRGGASLKYGYTF TGTGCCAGCAGCTATCTGGGAAGGGGCGGGGCATCCCTTAAGTATGGCTACACCTTC - TRBV7-9 - TRBJ1-2
CASSSVGQGYEQYF TGTGCCAGCAGCTCCGTAGGACAGGGGTACGAGCAGTACTTC - TRBV7-9 TRBD1 TRBJ2-7
CASSLRGSAGVSDTQYF TGTGCCAGCAGCTTAAGGGGCTCGGCGGGAGTATCAGATACGCAGTATTTT - TRBV7-8 TRBD2 TRBJ2-3
CASSQDGGGNTIYF TGCGCCAGCAGCCAAGACGGGGGAGGAAACACCATATATTTT - TRBV4-1 - TRBJ1-3
CASRGDEDSYNEQFF TGTGCCAGTAGAGGGGATGAAGACTCCTACAATGAGCAGTTCTTC - TRBV19 - TRBJ2-1
CASSEGFAGDYNEQFF TGTGCCAGCAGTGAAGGTTTTGCGGGAGACTACAATGAGCAGTTCTTC - TRBV2 TRBD2 TRBJ2-1
CASEGHGDTEAFF TGTGCCAGCGAAGGCCACGGGGACACTGAAGCTTTCTTT - TRBV6-5 - TRBJ1-1
CASSPVPGQPKQETQYF TGTGCCAGCAGTCCTGTCCCGGGACAGCCAAAGCAAGAGACCCAGTACTTC - TRBV27 TRBD1 TRBJ2-5
CASSEQDSLFANTGELFF TGTGCCAGCAGCGAACAGGACAGCCTATTCGCGAACACCGGGGAGCTGTTTTTT - TRBV9 - TRBJ2-2
CASSTTGEGYEQYF TGTGCCAGCAGCACGACAGGGGAAGGGTACGAGCAGTACTTC - TRBV7-9 TRBD1 TRBJ2-7
CASSVGPGQGSTDTQYF TGTGCCAGCAGCGTGGGACCCGGACAGGGGAGCACAGATACGCAGTATTTT - TRBV9 TRBD1 TRBJ2-3
CASKVGLIGGGPPSYNEQFF TGTGCCAGTAAGGTGGGATTGATCGGCGGGGGGCCCCCCTCCTACAATGAGCAGTTCTTC - TRBV19 TRBD2 TRBJ2-1
CASSVEGREMETQYF TGTGCCAGCAGCGTAGAGGGGCGGGAGATGGAGACCCAGTACTTC - TRBV9 TRBD2 TRBJ2-5
CASSWETGELFF TGTGCCAGTAGCTGGGAGACCGGGGAGCTGTTTTTT few TRBV19 - TRBJ2-2
CASSYHQAYEQYF TGTGCCAGCAGTTACCACCAAGCATACGAGCAGTACTTC - TRBV6-5 - TRBJ2-7
CASSARSTSGRVEQYF TGCGCCAGCAGCGCAAGGTCTACTAGCGGGAGGGTCGAGCAGTACTTC - TRBV4-3 TRBD2 TRBJ2-7
CASSRTGGSEQYF TGCGCCAGCAGTAGGACGGGGGGGAGCGAGCAGTACTTC - TRBV10-1 TRBD2 TRBJ2-7
CASRPPGDYNEKLFF TGTGCCAGCAGACCCCCGGGGGATTACAATGAAAAACTGTTTTTT - TRBV13 - TRBJ1-4
CASSFPRWELTNGETQYF TGTGCCAGCAGCTTCCCGAGATGGGAGCTCACAAACGGGGAGACCCAGTACTTC - TRBV7-9 - TRBJ2-5
CASSLGGVGYEQYF TGTGCCAGCAGCTTAGGGGGAGTTGGCTACGAGCAGTACTTC once TRBV11-3 - TRBJ2-7
CASSAVGGSGEDTEAFF TGTGCCAGCAGTGCGGTGGGGGGTTCCGGTGAGGACACTGAAGCTTTCTTT - TRBV2 - TRBJ1-1
CASSQDLSGRGYEQYF TGCGCCAGCAGCCAAGACCTCAGCGGGAGGGGCTACGAGCAGTACTTC once TRBV4-1 TRBD2 TRBJ2-7
CASSLDRGKDTQYF TGTGCCAGCAGCTTAGACAGGGGGAAGGATACGCAGTATTTT - TRBV7-2 TRBD1 TRBJ2-3
CASSESQGVNTEAFF TGTGCCAGCAGTGAATCCCAGGGCGTCAACACTGAAGCTTTCTTT - TRBV2 - TRBJ1-1
CASSQYEQYF TGTGCCAGCAGTCAGTACGAGCAGTACTTC - TRBV6-2/TRBV6-3 - TRBJ2-7
CASSLGTAAGEQYF TGTGCCAGCAGCTTGGGGACAGCCGCTGGCGAGCAGTACTTC - TRBV7-2 TRBD1 TRBJ2-7
CASSLANSYTGELFF TGTGCCAGCAGCTTGGCGAACAGCTACACCGGGGAGCTGTTTTTT once TRBV5-4 - TRBJ2-2
CASSQDRRAYGYTF TGCGCCAGCAGCCAAGACAGGAGGGCCTATGGCTACACCTTC - TRBV4-3 - TRBJ1-2